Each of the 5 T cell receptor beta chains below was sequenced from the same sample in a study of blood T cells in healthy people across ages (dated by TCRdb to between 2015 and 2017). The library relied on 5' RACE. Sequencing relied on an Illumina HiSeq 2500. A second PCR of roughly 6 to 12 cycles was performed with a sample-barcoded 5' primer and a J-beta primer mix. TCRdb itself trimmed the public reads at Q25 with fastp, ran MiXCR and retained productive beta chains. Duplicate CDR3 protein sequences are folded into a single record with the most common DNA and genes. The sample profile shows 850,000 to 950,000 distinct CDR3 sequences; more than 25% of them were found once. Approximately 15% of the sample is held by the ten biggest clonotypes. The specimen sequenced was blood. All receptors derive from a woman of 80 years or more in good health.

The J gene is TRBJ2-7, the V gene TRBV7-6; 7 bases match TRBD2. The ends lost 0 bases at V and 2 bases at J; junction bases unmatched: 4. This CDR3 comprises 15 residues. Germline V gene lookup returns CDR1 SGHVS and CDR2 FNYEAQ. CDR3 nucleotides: TGTGCCAGCAGCTTAGCGTCTAGCGGAGCCTACGAGCAGTACTTC. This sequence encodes CASSLASSGAYEQYF.

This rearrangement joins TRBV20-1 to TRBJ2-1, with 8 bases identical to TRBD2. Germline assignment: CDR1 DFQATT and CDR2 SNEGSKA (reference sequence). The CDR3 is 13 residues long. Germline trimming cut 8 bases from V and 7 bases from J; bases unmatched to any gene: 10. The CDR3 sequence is CSCRLSGGNEQFF. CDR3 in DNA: TGCAGTTGCCGACTAAGCGGGGGTAATGAGCAGTTCTTC.

The CDR3 protein is CASSFGRQHLNTGELFF. The CDR3 DNA reads as TGCGCCAGCAGCTTCGGACGCCAGCATTTAAACACCGGGGAGCTGTTTTTT. The chain combines TRBV5-1 with TRBJ2-2; D uncertain. Germline CDR1 is SGHRS and CDR2 is YFSETQ. Trimming cost V 2 bases and J 2 bases, with 16 bases left between them. The CDR3 loop spans 17 amino acids.

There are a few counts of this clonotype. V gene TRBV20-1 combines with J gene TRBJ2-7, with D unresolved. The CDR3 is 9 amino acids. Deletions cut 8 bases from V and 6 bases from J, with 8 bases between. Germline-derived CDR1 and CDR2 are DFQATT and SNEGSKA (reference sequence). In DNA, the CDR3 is TGCAGTCGCTCGGGCGAGCAGTACTTC. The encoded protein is CSRSGEQYF.

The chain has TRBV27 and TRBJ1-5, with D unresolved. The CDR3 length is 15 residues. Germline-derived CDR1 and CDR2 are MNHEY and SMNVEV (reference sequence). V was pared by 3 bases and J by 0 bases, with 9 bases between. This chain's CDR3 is CASSFNTHSNQPQHF. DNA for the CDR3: TGTGCCAGCAGTTTTAACACGCATAGCAATCAGCCCCAGCATTTT.